A single sample is the source of the 9 T cell receptor beta chains below, sequenced in a study of blood T cell repertoires in COVID-19. This table comes from immunoSEQ multiplex PCR, and its TCRdb copy is limited to in-frame clones, with some not included. The profile shows about 87,000 clones, approximately 85% of them singletons. Sequencing was carried out using peripheral blood. The receptors were sampled from a woman of 80 years or more with COVID-19, enrolled during active disease.

The gene calls are TRBV18 and TRBJ1-1, with D perhaps matching TRBD1 (6 bases). The CDR3 loop spans 16 amino acids. The germline gives CDR1 KGHSH, CDR2 LQKENI. Trimming pared 2 bases from V and 4 bases from J, leaving 17 bases between. The CDR3 protein is CASSPATGGQGTEAFF. As DNA, the CDR3 is TGTGCCAGCTCACCAGCTACTGGGGGACAAGGCACTGAAGCTTTCTTT.

Concerning this clone: One junction end disagrees with the germline gene, perhaps due to a read error. This chain uses TRBV20-1 with TRBJ2-7, with 7 bases aligning to TRBD1. CDR3 length: 10 amino acids. Germline V gene data show CDR1 as DFQATT and CDR2 as SNEGSKA (reference sequence). The CDR3 protein is CSARSGTELF. CDR3 DNA sequence: TGCAGTGCCCGATCCGGGACAGAACTTTTC.

CDR3 nucleotides: TGTGCCAGCAGCTCCGGGGTAGCGGGGGGGCAGGATGAGCAGTTCTTC. Translating it yields CASSSGVAGGQDEQFF. The chain couples TRBV11-2 to TRBJ2-1; 11 nucleotides align to TRBD2. The ends lost 4 bases at V and 8 bases at J; junction bases unmatched: 10. CDR1 and CDR2 (germline): SGHAT, FQNNGV. The CDR3 contains 16 residues.

CDR3 region: CASSLTDTTEDTQYF. The DNA for the CDR3 is TGCGCCAGCAGCCTGACAGATACAACCGAAGATACGCAGTATTTT. The chain joins TRBV5-1 to TRBJ2-3; the D gene is possibly TRBD1 (5 bases). The germline V gene encodes CDR1 SGHRS and CDR2 YFSETQ. This CDR3 comprises 15 residues. Trimming removed 4 bases from V and 5 bases from J, with 17 bases in between.

This clone was seen a few times. The chain combines TRBV27 with TRBJ1-5; 8 bases agree with TRBD1. CDR3 length: 15 amino acids. Germline V gene lookup returns CDR1 MNHEY and CDR2 SMNVEV (reference sequence). V lost 4 bases, J lost 0 bases, and 2 bases stayed unmatched. In DNA, the CDR3 is TGTGCCAGCAGTTACAGGGGGTATAGCAATCAGCCCCAGCATTTT. It is translated as CASSYRGYSNQPQHF.

The V gene is TRBV28, the J gene TRBJ2-7; 9 nucleotides line up with TRBD1. The length of the CDR3 is 15 residues. Per germline, CDR1 MDHEN and CDR2 SYDVKM. V was clipped by 1 base and J by 3 bases; unmatched bases: 4. Written as DNA, the CDR3 is TGTGCCAGCAGTTTATCTGGACAGGGGCGCTACGAGCAGTACTTC. Translation: CASSLSGQGRYEQYF.

The chain employs TRBV5-5 and TRBJ1-2, with 7 positions matching TRBD1. J gave up 5 bases and V 3 bases, and 4 bases lay outside the gene matches. CDR1 and CDR2 (germline): SGHKS, YYEKEE (reference sequence). This CDR3 comprises 13 residues. CDR3 in amino acids: CASSSGQFYGYTF. Written as DNA, the CDR3 is TGTGCCAGCAGCTCGGGACAGTTTTATGGCTACACCTTC.

A single count supports this clone. The V gene is TRBV5-1, the J gene TRBJ2-3, with D unclear. CDR1 and CDR2 from the germline V gene are SGHRS and YFSETQ. Trimming took 0 bases from V and 0 from J, leaving 5 bases between them. The CDR3 extends over 14 amino acids. The CDR3 bases are TGCGCCAGCAGCTTGGTAGTTAGCACAGATACGCAGTATTTT. Translation: CASSLVVSTDTQYF.

The chain couples TRBV7-3 to TRBJ2-2; 7 nucleotides line up with TRBD1. The V and J ends lost 5 bases and 5 bases, in that order; junction bases with no gene match: 2. There are 13 residues in the CDR3. Per the germline V gene, CDR1 is SGHTA and CDR2 is FQGTGA. The CDR3 nucleotides are TGTGCCAGCAGCCCACAGGGGACCGGGGAGCTGTTTTTT. Protein sequence: CASSPQGTGELFF.